A single sample gave rise to the 18 T cell receptor beta chains below, sequenced in a study of blood T cell repertoires in COVID-19. Using immunoSEQ multiplex PCR, the repertoire was profiled, and TCRdb retains in-frame clones only, with some absent. The table lists about 290,000 clones, 70% to 90% of them singletons, with 3% in the top ten. The sequenced sample was peripheral blood. The receptors derive from a woman aged 30 to 39 with active or convalescent COVID-19.

This clone has just a few counts. The J gene is TRBJ1-1, the V gene TRBV29-1; D may be TRBD1 (6 bases). Trimming took 8 bases from V and 4 from J, leaving 14 bases between them. CDR1 SQVTM and CDR2 ANQGSEA come from the germline V gene. This CDR3 comprises 12 residues. The CDR3 DNA follows: TGCAGCTTCGGGAGGGGGAGCACTGAAGCTTTCTTT. Its protein product is CSFGRGSTEAFF.

This clone was recorded only once. The chain combines TRBV7-2 with TRBJ1-1; 7 bases agree with TRBD1. Germline-derived CDR1 and CDR2 are SGHTA and FQGNSA. The CDR3 runs 18 residues. Trimming cost V 4 bases and J 4 bases; bases outside gene matches: 18. In DNA, the CDR3 is TGTGCCAGCAGCTATATCCGGGACAGAGACCTCTTGGGCACTGAAGCTTTCTTT. Translating it yields CASSYIRDRDLLGTEAFF.

This chain uses TRBV28 with TRBJ2-7, with 12 bases aligning to TRBD1. The trim removed 7 bases at V and 5 bases at J, leaving 12 bases unmatched. Germline values: CDR1 MDHEN, CDR2 SYDVKM. This CDR3 is 16 amino acids long. The CDR3, as DNA: TGTGCCAGCACCACACCTCCGGGACAGGGGGCTCACGAGCAGTACTTC. It translates to CASTTPPGQGAHEQYF.

This clone was detected only a few times. The same CDR3 also results from other DNA sequences found in this sample. The chain joins TRBV6-1 to TRBJ1-6, with D maybe TRBD1 (6 bases). Germline CDR1 is MNHNS and CDR2 is SASEGT. This CDR3 comprises 13 residues. The V gene lost 3 bases and the J gene lost 7 bases, with 7 bases spanning the gap. The CDR3 sequence: CASSERGNSPLHF. CDR3 sequence (DNA): TGTGCCAGCAGTGAGAGGGGGAATTCACCCCTCCACTTT.

This clone was counted only a few times. This chain joins TRBV9 and TRBJ2-7; TRBD2 matches 8 bases. The CDR3 extends over 17 amino acids. Germline CDR1 reads SGDLS; CDR2 reads YYNGEE. J gave up 3 bases and V 3 bases, and 14 bases lay outside the gene matches. CDR3 in amino acids: CASSALHLGLAYYEQYF. The DNA for the CDR3 is TGTGCCAGCAGCGCGCTACACCTAGGACTAGCATACTACGAGCAGTACTTC.

This rearrangement joins TRBV6-2 or TRBV6-3 to TRBJ2-7, with a tentative D call TRBD1 (6 bases). V lost 0 bases to trimming and J lost 4 bases, with 16 bases between them. Germline values: CDR1 MNHEY, CDR2 SVGEGT. The CDR3 has 16 amino acids. The CDR3 sequence is CASSYSGDTHRYEQYF. Here the CDR3 DNA reads TGTGCCAGCAGTTACTCAGGGGACACCCACCGGTACGAGCAGTACTTC.

The chain employs TRBV7-2 and TRBJ2-5; TRBD2 aligns across 13 bases. CDR3 size: 17 residues. Germline lookup yields CDR1 SGHTA and CDR2 FQGNSA. V gave up 1 base and J gave up 5 bases; unmatched junction bases: 7. Here the CDR3 DNA reads TGTGCCAGCAGCTTAGGGTTCGGACTAGCGGGGGCGGAGACCCAGTACTTC. Its protein product is CASSLGFGLAGAETQYF.

The chain combines TRBV7-3 with TRBJ2-2, with a possible D match to TRBD2 (5 bases). CDR1 SGHTA and CDR2 FQGTGA come from the germline V gene. Between the trimmed V and J ends, which lost 4 bases and 6 bases, there was a span of 18 bases. The CDR3 has 16 amino acids. DNA of the CDR3: TGTGCCAGCAGCTCTCGGACTTTATTAACACCCGGGGAGCTGTTTTTT. This encodes CASSSRTLLTPGELFF.

J is TRBJ2-5 and V is TRBV15; D is unclear. The CDR3 has 14 residues. Trimming left V 5 bases short and J 4 bases short, with 14 bases between. Germline V CDR1 and CDR2: LNHNV, YYDKDF (reference sequence). CDR3 sequence (DNA): TGTGCCACCAGCCCCGCGACATCAGCAGAGACCCAGTACTTC. This encodes CATSPATSAETQYF.

V usage is TRBV24-1 and J usage is TRBJ1-3; perhaps TRBD1 as D (6 bases). The CDR3 has 16 amino acids. V was cut by 3 bases and J by 7 bases, with 18 bases left in between. The V gene's germline CDR1 is KGHDR and CDR2 SFDVKD. The CDR3 sequence: CATSDTNRGGGNTIYF. The CDR3 DNA reads as TGTGCCACCAGTGATACTAACCGGGGAGGGGGGAACACCATATATTTT.

This clone was seen only once. The CDR3 sequence: CASSQATGKETQYF. In DNA, the CDR3 is TGTGCCAGCAGCCAAGCCACAGGGAAAGAGACCCAGTACTTC. This sequence joins TRBV4-2 and TRBJ2-5; a weak D match, TRBD1 (6 bases). Germline V CDR1 and CDR2: LGHNA, YNFKEQ. The CDR3 length is 14 residues. V was clipped by 1 base and J by 3 bases, with 9 bases between them.

This clone was seen a single time. This sequence joins TRBV19 and TRBJ2-5; D may be TRBD1 (6 bases). Trimming left V 3 bases short and J 3 bases short, with 14 bases between. CDR1 LNHDA and CDR2 SQIVND come from the germline V gene (reference sequence). This CDR3 is 15 amino acids long. The CDR3 nucleotides are TGTGCCAGTAGTATTGTGACCCAGGGGAAAGAGACCCAGTACTTC. Residues: CASSIVTQGKETQYF.

CDR3 DNA: TGTGCCAGCAGCCCTTGGACAGGGGGGGGCCCAGATACGCAGTATTTT. Translating gives CASSPWTGGGPDTQYF. This sequence joins TRBV7-9 and TRBJ2-3, with 10 bases that match TRBD1. Trimming at V came to 5 bases and at J to 4 bases, leaving 9 bases not matched to a gene. The CDR3 is 16 residues long. Germline-derived CDR1 and CDR2 are SEHNR and FQNEAQ (reference sequence).

The J gene is TRBJ1-5, the V gene TRBV6-2 or TRBV6-3, with D hard to call. The V end was cut by 6 bases, the J end by 1 base, with 10 bases between. The CDR3 extends over 14 amino acids. The germline CDR1 and CDR2 sequences are MNHEY and SVGEGT. The DNA for the CDR3 is TGTGCCAGCAGCACAAGTTGGAGCAATCAGCCCCAGCATTTT. Translation gives CASSTSWSNQPQHF.

This clone was seen a single time. The CDR3 nucleotides are TGCGCCAGCAGTGAGACGTCGGGGGCCTACGAGCAGTACTTC. Amino acid sequence: CASSETSGAYEQYF. The genes are TRBV10-2 and TRBJ2-7; tentative D call: TRBD2 (6 bases). Germline CDR1 WSHSY, CDR2 SAAADI. The germline V and J ends were trimmed by 2 bases and 2 bases, with 10 bases remaining between them. The CDR3 is 14 residues long.

The rearrangement links TRBV19 to TRBJ1-1, with D uncertain. Germline values: CDR1 LNHDA, CDR2 SQIVND (reference sequence). V was shortened by 7 bases and J by 0 bases, with 36 bases between the two germline ends. The CDR3 has 22 residues. The CDR3 region has the DNA TGTGCCAGTAAAACCATGCCCTTTGCGTCGTCTTCAACGAATCCCTTGAACACTGAAGCTTTCTTT. It yields the protein CASKTMPFASSSTNPLNTEAFF.

The chain uses TRBV30 and TRBJ1-4, with 8 bases fitting TRBD1. The CDR3 is 15 residues long. V was clipped by 1 base and J by 8 bases; unmatched bases: 9. Per the germline V gene, CDR1 is GTSNPN and CDR2 is SVGIG (reference sequence). CDR3 DNA sequence: TGTGCCTGGAGTGCGGGACAGGCCACCCCCGAAAAACTGTTTTTT. It encodes CAWSAGQATPEKLFF.

This clone was observed a handful of times. The V and J genes are TRBV6-2 or TRBV6-3 and TRBJ2-7; 7 bases are shared with TRBD2. Germline V CDR1 and CDR2: MNHEY, SVGEGT. CDR3 length: 16 residues. After removal of 2 bases from V and 9 bases from J, the junction contained 16 bases not matched to a gene. Here the CDR3 DNA reads TGTGCCAGCAGTTACCCCCGGGGACTACCAGCCCGCGGGCAGTACTTC. As protein: CASSYPRGLPARGQYF.